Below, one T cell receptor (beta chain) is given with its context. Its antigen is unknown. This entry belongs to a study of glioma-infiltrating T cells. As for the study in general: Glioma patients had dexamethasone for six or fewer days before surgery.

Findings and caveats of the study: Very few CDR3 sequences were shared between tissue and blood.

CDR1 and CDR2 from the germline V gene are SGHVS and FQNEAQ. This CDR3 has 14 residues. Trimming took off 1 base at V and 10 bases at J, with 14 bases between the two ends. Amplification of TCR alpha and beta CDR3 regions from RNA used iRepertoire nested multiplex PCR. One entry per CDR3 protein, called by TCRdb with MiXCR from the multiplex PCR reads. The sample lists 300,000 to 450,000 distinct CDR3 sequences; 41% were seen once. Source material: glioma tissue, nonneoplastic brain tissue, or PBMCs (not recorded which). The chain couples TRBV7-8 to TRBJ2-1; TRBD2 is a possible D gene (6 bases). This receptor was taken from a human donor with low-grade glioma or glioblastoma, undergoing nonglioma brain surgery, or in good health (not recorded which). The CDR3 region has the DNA TGTGCCAGCAGCTTAGGACGGACTATGGGGGAGCAGTTCTTC. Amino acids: CASSLGRTMGEQFF. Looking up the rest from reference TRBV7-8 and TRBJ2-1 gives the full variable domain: GAGVSQSPRYKVAKRGQDVALRCDPISGHVSLFWYQQALGQGPEFLTYFQNEAQLDKSGLPSDRFFAERPEGSVSTLKIQRTQQEDSAVYLCASSLGRTMGEQFFGPGTRLTVL.